A single T cell receptor beta chain is shown here with its context. This entry is derived from a study of blood T cell repertoires in COVID-19. Study overall: Samples came from the United States, Italy and Spain, spanning acute and convalescent COVID-19. T cells, B-cell-depleted T cells, or PBMCs supplied cDNA or gDNA.

Participant-reported clinical history was the basis for cohort assignment. Original handling: Estimated nucleated cell counts came from reference gene primer amplification. Generated by immunoSEQ multiplex PCR, the TCRdb table keeps only in-frame clones and is missing some. V and J calls plus clone size are reproduced from that table; the DNA served to infer D and trimming. Among over 200,000 clones listed, just under 90% were seen once. The sequenced sample consisted of PBMCs or T cells enriched from blood (not recorded which). This TCR was recovered from a man in his thirties or forties who had recovered from COVID-19.

In nucleotides, the CDR3 is TGTGCCAGCAGCCCCACACGCTCTGGGGCCAACGTCCTGACTTTC. Translated: CASSPTRSGANVLTF. This rearrangement joins TRBV7-9 to TRBJ2-6, with D uncertain. V was pared by 5 bases and J by 0 bases, with 8 bases between. CDR1 and CDR2 (germline): SEHNR, FQNEAQ (reference sequence). CDR3 size: 15 residues.